The 17 T cell receptor beta chains presented below share a single source sample, sequenced in a study of CD8+ T cells in alopecia areata. Once RNA had been extracted, it was reverse transcribed into cDNA to act as the sequencing template. Some clones are missing from TCRdb's copy, which holds only in-frame ones; the method was immunoSEQ multiplex PCR. Of more than 200,000 clones listed, approximately 72% are singletons. Treatment indicated: oral pan-JAK inhibitor, 5-10 mg twice daily. The source material was CD4+ T cells sorted from blood, sampled at approximately week 44, from a patient treated with tofacitinib. The receptor source for this set is a human donor with alopecia areata.

This chain links TRBV4-3 with TRBJ2-3; D is possibly TRBD1 or TRBD2 (5 bases each). Trimming took 4 bases from V and 2 from J, leaving 19 bases between them. CDR1 and CDR2 from the germline V gene are LGHNA and YSLEER. There are 17 residues in the CDR3. The CDR3 is CASSRDRDLLSTDTQYF. The CDR3 DNA sequence: TGCGCCAGCAGCCGAGACCGGGACCTACTATCCACAGATACGCAGTATTTT.

This clone was observed a handful of times. V gene TRBV6-1 combines with J gene TRBJ1-1; weak D call: TRBD1 (5 bases). The CDR3 contains 15 residues. CDR1 MNHNS and CDR2 SASEGT come from the germline V gene. V shed 2 bases and J shed 3 bases, with 13 bases lying between them. This CDR3 reads CASSESSGRHTEAFF. As DNA, the CDR3 is TGTGCCAGCAGTGAAAGTTCGGGACGGCACACTGAAGCTTTCTTT.

The chain links TRBV30 to TRBJ2-4, with TRBD1 identical over 12 bases. Germline V CDR1 and CDR2: GTSNPN, SVGIG (reference sequence). This CDR3 has 14 residues. V shed 2 bases and J 7 bases; nucleotides not matched to a gene: 3. CDR3: CAWSSGTGGNIQYF. For the CDR3, the DNA is TGTGCCTGGAGTTCAGGGACAGGGGGCAACATTCAGTACTTC.

This sequence joins TRBV19 and TRBJ1-2, with no clear D. The CDR3 runs 15 residues. CDR1 LNHDA and CDR2 SQIVND come from the germline V gene (reference sequence). V lost 11 bases to trimming and J lost 8 bases, with 27 bases between them. In DNA form, the CDR3 reads TGTGCCTCCTTGGAGGCGGCCGAGCGGGGAGCGGGCTACACCTTC. Its translation is CASLEAAERGAGYTF. Combining the CDR3 with reference TRBV19 and TRBJ1-2 gives the whole variable domain DGGITQSPKYLFRKEGQNVTLSCEQNLNHDAMYWYRQDPGQGLRLIYYSQIVNDFQKGDIAEGYSVSREKKESFPLTVTSAQKNPTAFYLCASLEAAERGAGYTFGSGTRLTVV.

V gene TRBV2 combines with J gene TRBJ2-6; 11 nucleotides agree with TRBD2. J lost 4 bases, V lost 8 bases, and 13 bases had no gene match. This CDR3 is 18 amino acids long. The germline CDR1 and CDR2 sequences are SNHLY and FYNNEI. This chain's CDR3 is CASVGSGGARGGANVLTF. The CDR3 nucleotides are TGTGCCAGCGTTGGTAGCGGGGGGGCCCGGGGAGGGGCCAACGTCCTGACTTTC. The variable domain in full, with the rest retrieved from reference TRBV2 and TRBJ2-6, is EPEVTQTPSHQVTQMGQEVILRCVPISNHLYFYWYRQILGQKVEFLVSFYNNEISEKSEIFDDQFSVERPDGSNFTLKIRSTKLEDSAMYFCASVGSGGARGGANVLTFGAGSRLTVL.

The table lists this clone with a few counts. The V and J genes are TRBV25-1 and TRBJ2-2; TRBD1 aligns across 10 bases. Germline CDR1 and CDR2: MGHDK and SYGVNS. Germline trimming cut 6 bases from V and 7 bases from J; bases unmatched to any gene: 11. The CDR3 is 16 amino acids. CDR3 in amino acids: CASRRTGGVRDGELFF. In DNA form, the CDR3 reads TGTGCCAGCAGAAGGACAGGGGGGGTTCGAGACGGGGAGCTGTTTTTT.

This chain joins TRBV4-2 and TRBJ2-1; TRBD2 matches 11 bases. This CDR3 is built from 15 residues. Germline loops: CDR1 LGHNA, CDR2 YNFKEQ. Unmatched junction bases numbered 0, after V lost 0 bases and J lost 5 bases. The CDR3 spells CASSQDSGGDNEQFF. In DNA, the CDR3 is TGTGCCAGCAGCCAAGATAGCGGGGGGGACAATGAGCAGTTCTTC.

The chain employs TRBV4-3 and TRBJ2-1, with a tentative D call TRBD1 (6 bases). In germline, CDR1 is LGHNA, CDR2 YSLEER. This CDR3 comprises 14 residues. V was clipped by 5 bases and J by 8 bases, with 16 bases between them. The CDR3 loop is CASSGRQGFDEQFF. CDR3 bases: TGCGCCAGCAGCGGAAGGCAGGGGTTCGATGAGCAGTTCTTC.

This clone appeared a few times. V and J are TRBV6-6 and TRBJ2-3; the D call may be TRBD1 or TRBD2 (6 bases each). The germline CDR1 and CDR2 sequences are MNHNY and SVGAGI (reference sequence). The V and J ends lost 1 base and 3 bases respectively, with 11 bases between them. The CDR3 totals 15 residues. For the CDR3, the DNA is TGTGCCAGCAGTTACTATGGGGGGCCTACAGATACGCAGTATTTT. The encoded protein is CASSYYGGPTDTQYF.

The CDR3 loop reads CASKGPAVDTQYF. The CDR3 DNA sequence: TGTGCCAGCAAGGGGCCCGCGGTGGATACGCAGTATTTT. The chain couples TRBV5-4 to TRBJ2-3; D might be TRBD1 (5 bases). This CDR3 spans 13 amino acids. Trimming removed 6 bases from V and 6 bases from J, with 14 bases in between. Per the germline V gene, CDR1 is SGHNT and CDR2 is YYREEE (reference sequence).

This chain uses TRBV18 with TRBJ2-5; D gene ambiguous. Trimming removed 3 bases at V and 5 bases at J, with 16 bases between. The CDR3 covers 15 residues. Germline CDR1 KGHSH, CDR2 LQKENI. DNA for the CDR3: TGTGCCAGCTCACCTGTGGAAGCTATGGGCGAGACCCAGTACTTC. Translated, it gives CASSPVEAMGETQYF. Together with reference TRBV18 and TRBJ2-5, the CDR3 gives the full variable domain: NAGVMQNPRHLVRRRGQEARLRCSPMKGHSHVYWYRQLPEEGLKFMVYLQKENIIDESGMPKERFSAEFPKEGPSILRIQQVVRGDSAAYFCASSPVEAMGETQYFGPGTRLLVL.

The chain employs TRBV5-1 and TRBJ2-7; 9 bases match TRBD2. Germline lookup yields CDR1 SGHRS and CDR2 YFSETQ. CDR3 length: 15 amino acids. Trimming took 1 base from V and 2 from J; bases not matched to a gene: 4. The CDR3 region is CASSLRLADTYEQYF. The CDR3 region has the DNA TGCGCCAGCAGCTTGAGACTAGCGGACACCTACGAGCAGTACTTC.

This clone has just one count. This chain links TRBV30 with TRBJ1-3, with 9 positions matching TRBD1. The CDR3 has 16 amino acids. Germline V gives CDR1 GTSNPN, CDR2 SVGIG (reference sequence). V gave up 4 bases and J gave up 4 bases; unmatched junction bases: 11. The CDR3 protein is CAWTLKDRGGGNTIYF. The CDR3 DNA follows: TGTGCCTGGACCTTGAAGGACAGGGGTGGAGGAAACACCATATATTTT.

The genes are TRBV5-4 and TRBJ2-2, with unresolved D. The V end was cut by 0 bases, the J end by 8 bases, with 11 bases between. Germline V lookup: CDR1 SGHNT, CDR2 YYREEE (reference sequence). CDR3 length equals 14 residues. CDR3 sequence reads: CASSLDVVSGELFF. CDR3 DNA: TGTGCCAGCAGCTTGGATGTTGTATCTGGGGAGCTGTTTTTT.

Details on this clone: The sample carries other DNA sequences with the same CDR3. The CDR3 sequence: CSVGRDSNQPQHF. The CDR3 bases are TGCAGCGTTGGACGGGACAGCAATCAGCCCCAGCATTTT. The chain links TRBV29-1 to TRBJ1-5; D is perhaps TRBD1 (5 bases). Trimming shortened V by 4 bases and J by 1 base, and 8 bases separated the two germline ends. Germline V CDR1 and CDR2: SQVTM, ANQGSEA. CDR3 length: 13 amino acids.

The rearrangement joins TRBV7-6 to TRBJ1-2, with a possible D match to TRBD1 (6 bases). The CDR3 is 13 amino acids. Germline V gene sequence: CDR1 SGHVS, CDR2 FNYEAQ. V was cut by 5 bases and J by 4 bases, with 11 bases left in between. DNA for the CDR3: TGTGCCAGCAGCCAGAGGGGGAGCTATGGCTACACCTTC. Protein product: CASSQRGSYGYTF.

CDR3 protein: CASSLVGTGYSSYNSPLHF. The DNA of the CDR3 is TGTGCCAGCAGCTTAGTAGGGACAGGCTATAGCTCCTATAATTCACCCCTCCACTTT. The chain carries TRBV7-9 and TRBJ1-6; 8 bases fit TRBD1. The trim removed 1 base at V and 0 bases at J, leaving 8 bases unmatched. The length of the CDR3 is 19 residues. Germline CDR1 and CDR2: SEHNR and FQNEAQ (reference sequence).